The 14 T cell receptor beta chains given below trace back to one sample, sequenced in a study of glioma-infiltrating T cells (dated by TCRdb to about 2016). TCRdb records Illumina MiSeq as the sequencer. The iRepertoire nested amplicon-rescue multiplex PCR (arm-PCR) platform was used to amplify TCR alpha and beta CDR3 regions from RNA. The raw public reads went through TCRdb reprocessing: fastp at Q25, MiXCR clone calling, in-frame beta chains kept. Every entry covers one CDR3 protein and lists the most common genes and DNA from its rows. The sample includes about 110,000 distinct CDR3 sequences, with around 25% observed a single time. The ten largest make up just under 35% of the sample. The sequenced sample was glioma tissue, nonneoplastic brain tissue, or PBMCs (not recorded which). These receptors were collected from a human donor with low-grade glioma or glioblastoma, undergoing nonglioma brain surgery, or in good health (not recorded which).

The rearrangement uses TRBV18 and TRBJ2-7, with TRBD1 as a possible D gene (6 bases). Trimming removed 6 bases at V and 4 bases at J, with 25 bases between. From germline, CDR1 is KGHSH and CDR2 LQKENI. The CDR3 is 17 amino acids. The CDR3 sequence: CASSPGVSLYTVYEQYF. The DNA for the CDR3 is TGTGCCAGCTCCCCAGGGGTTTCGCTCTATACGGTTTACGAGCAGTACTTC.

This clonotype was detected many times. The chain recombines TRBV20-1 with TRBJ1-5; D is uncertain. From germline, CDR1 is DFQATT and CDR2 SNEGSKA (reference sequence). There are 13 residues in the CDR3. The V end was cut by 6 bases, the J end by 10 bases, with 19 bases between. As DNA, the CDR3 is TGCAGTGCCATCGACGTTGTATCCGGCCCCCAGCATTTT. Translation gives CSAIDVVSGPQHF.

This clonotype was detected many times. Given a much more abundant clone one base away, this may be a read error. This sequence joins TRBV20-1 and TRBJ1-5; no clear D. The CDR3 contains 12 residues. Trimming took off 7 bases at V and 7 bases at J, with 14 bases between the two ends. Per germline, CDR1 DFQATT and CDR2 SNEGSKA (reference sequence). CDR3 in amino acids: CSVSPSRQPQHF. The DNA for the CDR3 is TGCAGTGTATCCCCGAGTAGACAGCCCCAGCATTTT.

The rearrangement uses TRBV19 and TRBJ1-3; 9 positions match TRBD1. CDR1 and CDR2 (germline): LNHDA, SQIVND (reference sequence). V lost 10 bases and J lost 0; bases outside the gene matches: 4. This CDR3 contains 14 residues. This CDR3 reads CATGQGSSGNTIYF. The CDR3 DNA is TGTGCCACGGGACAGGGAAGCTCTGGAAACACCATATATTTT.

This clonotype was found once. A much larger clone lies a single base off, so this may be a read error. The V call is TRBV19, the J call TRBJ1-5; D is undetermined. Germline-derived CDR1 and CDR2 are LNHDA and SQIVND (reference sequence). This CDR3 is built from 14 residues. The CDR3 nucleotides read TGTGTCAGTATTCCCCGGTATAGCAATCAGCCCCAGCATTTT. It is translated as CVSIPRYSNQPQHF.

This clonotype was detected ten times or more. V usage is TRBV18 and J usage is TRBJ2-5; D not certain. Germline assignment: CDR1 KGHSH and CDR2 LQKENI. V was pared by 6 bases and J by 0 bases, with 11 bases between. The CDR3 loop spans 14 amino acids. DNA of the CDR3: TGTGCCAGCTCCCGAGATACCTACCAAGAGACCCAGTACTTC. The encoded protein is CASSRDTYQETQYF.

Points on this clonotype: This could be a read error, since a much larger clone is one nucleotide away. Without the conserved terminal phenylalanine or tryptophan, this CDR3 likely stems from a read error. The chain is built from TRBV10-2 and TRBJ2-7; 10 nucleotides line up with TRBD1. The CDR3 length is 14 residues. The V gene's germline CDR1 is WSHSY and CDR2 SAAADI. After removal of 4 bases from V and 2 bases from J, the junction contained 2 bases not matched to a gene. CDR3 nucleotide sequence: TGCGCCAGCAGTGGGGACAGGGGTACCTACGAGCAGTACTTA. This translates into CASSGDRGTYEQYL.

In the case of this clonotype: An end of the junction differs from the germline gene, which may be a read error. The rearrangement links TRBV6-6 to TRBJ2-7; no firm D call. CDR1 is MNHNY, CDR2 SVGAGI, per germline (reference sequence). CDR3 length: 13 residues. The CDR3 nucleotides read TGTGCCGGCAGTGGCCAGGCTACCTACGAGCAGTACTTC. Translated: CAGSGQATYEQYF.

In the case of this clonotype: A much bigger clone sits one base away, suggesting this may be a read error. The chain is built from TRBV28 and TRBJ2-1, with D uncertain. Per the germline V gene, CDR1 is MDHEN and CDR2 is SYDVKM. Between the trimmed V and J ends, which lost 10 bases and 7 bases, there was a span of 14 bases. CDR3 size: 12 residues. CDR3: CATNSGWNEQFF. The DNA of the CDR3 is TGTGCCACCAACTCCGGCTGGAATGAGCAGTTCTTC.

As to this clonotype: The junction departs from germline at one end; a sequencing error may be responsible. The chain uses TRBV20-1 and TRBJ2-7; D unclear. Germline V gene lookup returns CDR1 DFQATT and CDR2 SNEGSKA (reference sequence). This CDR3 is 14 amino acids long. CDR3 coding DNA: TGCAGTGCTGGAGACACTTCGAGCTCCTACGAGCACCACTTC. This sequence encodes CSAGDTSSSYEHHF.

This clonotype has a count of ten or more. The chain is built from TRBV29-1 and TRBJ1-5; a possible D gene is TRBD1 (5 bases). Trimming left V 4 bases short and J 1 base short, with 8 bases between. CDR1 is SQVTM, CDR2 ANQGSEA, per germline. The CDR3 loop spans 13 amino acids. CDR3 nucleotides: TGCAGCGTTGTATGGGGGAGCAATCAGCCCCAGCATTTT. Translating it yields CSVVWGSNQPQHF.

The chain combines TRBV12-3 or TRBV12-4 with TRBJ2-1; TRBD2 agrees at 14 bases. This CDR3 has 15 amino acids. V gave up 6 bases and J gave up 12 bases; unmatched junction bases: 10. Here the CDR3 DNA reads TGTGCCAGCAGCCTCGGACTAGCGGGAGGTGACGGGCAGTTCTTC. This codes for CASSLGLAGGDGQFF.

A remark on this clonotype: A clone one base away is much larger, so this may be a read error. The chain couples TRBV18 to TRBJ2-7; 7 nucleotides agree with TRBD1. The V gene's germline CDR1 is KGHSH and CDR2 LQKENI. The length of the CDR3 is 15 residues. CDR3 protein: CTSSPTGASSYEQYF. The CDR3 nucleotides are TGTACCAGCTCTCCTACAGGGGCGAGCTCCTACGAGCAGTACTTC.

This clonotype was counted a single time. A clone one base away is much larger, so this may be a read error. The rearrangement uses TRBV29-1 and TRBJ1-3; D is possibly TRBD1 (6 bases). CDR1 is SQVTM and CDR2 is ANQGSEA in the germline V gene. The CDR3 consists of 15 residues. CDR3 region: CRGRRGPSSGNTVYF. DNA for the CDR3: TGCAGAGGCCGCCGGGGGCCGAGCTCTGGAAACACCGTATATTTT.